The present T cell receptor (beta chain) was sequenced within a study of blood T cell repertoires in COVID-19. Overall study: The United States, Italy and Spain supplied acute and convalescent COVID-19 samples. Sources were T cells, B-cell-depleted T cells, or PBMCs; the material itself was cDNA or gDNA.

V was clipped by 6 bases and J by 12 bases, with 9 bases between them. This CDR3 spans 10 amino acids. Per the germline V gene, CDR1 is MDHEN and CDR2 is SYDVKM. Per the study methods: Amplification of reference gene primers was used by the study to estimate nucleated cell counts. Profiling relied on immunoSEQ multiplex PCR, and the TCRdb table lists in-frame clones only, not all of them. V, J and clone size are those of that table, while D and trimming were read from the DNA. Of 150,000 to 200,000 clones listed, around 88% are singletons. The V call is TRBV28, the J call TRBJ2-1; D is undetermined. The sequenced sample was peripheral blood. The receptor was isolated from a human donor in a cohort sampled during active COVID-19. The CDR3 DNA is TGTGCCAGCAGGGGCCCCGTGCAGTTCTTC. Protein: CASRGPVQFF.